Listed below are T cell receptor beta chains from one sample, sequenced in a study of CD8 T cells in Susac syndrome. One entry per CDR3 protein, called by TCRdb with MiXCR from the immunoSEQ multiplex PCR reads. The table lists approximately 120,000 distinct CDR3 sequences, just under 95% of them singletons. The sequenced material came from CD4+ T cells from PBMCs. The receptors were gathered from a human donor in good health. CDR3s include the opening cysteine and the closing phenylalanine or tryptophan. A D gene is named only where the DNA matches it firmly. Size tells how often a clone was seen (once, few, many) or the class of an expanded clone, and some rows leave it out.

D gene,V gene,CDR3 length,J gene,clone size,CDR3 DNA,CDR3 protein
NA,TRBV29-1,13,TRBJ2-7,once,TGCAGCGTTGGCGCGGGGAACCCCTACGAGCAGTACTTC,CSVGAGNPYEQYF
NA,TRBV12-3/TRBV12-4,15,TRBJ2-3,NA,TGTGCCAGCACCGGTCCCAGGCCTAGCACAGATACGCAGTATTTT,CASTGPRPSTDTQYF
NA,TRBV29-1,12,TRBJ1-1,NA,TGCAGCGCCGGGACCATGAACACTGAAGCTTTCTTT,CSAGTMNTEAFF
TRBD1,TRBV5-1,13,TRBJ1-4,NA,TGCGCCAGCAGCAGGGGACAGGGGGAAAAACTGTTTTTT,CASSRGQGEKLFF
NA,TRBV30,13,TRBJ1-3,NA,TGTGCCTGGAGTTTTGGGGAGGTTGACACCATATATTTT,CAWSFGEVDTIYF
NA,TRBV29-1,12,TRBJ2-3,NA,TGCAGCGTTGGGGAGTACGCGGATACGCAGTATTTT,CSVGEYADTQYF
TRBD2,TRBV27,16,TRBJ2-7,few,TGTGCCAGCAGTTTAACCAGGACTAGCGGGATCTACGAGCAGTACTTC,CASSLTRTSGIYEQYF
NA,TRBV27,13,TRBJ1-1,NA,TGTGCCAGCAGTTTATCGAATGGGGGTGAAGCTTTCTTT,CASSLSNGGEAFF
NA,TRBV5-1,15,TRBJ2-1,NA,TGCGCCAGCAGCGGTCAAGGAGTCCCCTACAATGAGCAGTTCTTC,CASSGQGVPYNEQFF
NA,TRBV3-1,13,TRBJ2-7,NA,TGTGCCAGCAGCCCCCTGATGACCTACGAGCAGTACTTC,CASSPLMTYEQYF
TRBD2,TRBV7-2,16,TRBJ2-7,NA,TGTGCCAGCAGCTGGGGGGGTAGCGGGAGGGCCTACGAGCAGTACTTC,CASSWGGSGRAYEQYF